This T cell receptor beta chain is drawn from a study of cytomegalovirus exposure and HLA in healthy donors. Study in general: In terms of ancestry, the Caucasian-associated cluster contained about four fifths of the approximately 400 genotyped donors.

Comment on this clone: What it recognizes is unknown.

The PCR contained 60 Vbeta and 13 Jbeta primers. Sequencing was performed with immunoSEQ multiplex PCR; in TCRdb, only in-frame clones are kept and a portion is missing. The sample includes fewer than 200,000 clones, more than 75% of them seen just once. General study points: A prior analysis recorded that most TCR beta V segments were productive about 90% or about 30% of the time. A later examination showed that TCR association rates differed by HLA locus, with DRB1 most and HLA-C fewest. An Asian-associated ancestry cluster reportedly showed fewer N-insertions than the roughly 670-donor mean in a later analysis.

The CDR3 totals 14 residues. The V gene's germline CDR1 is LGHNA and CDR2 YNFKEQ. Trimming left V 0 bases short and J 9 bases short, with 12 bases between. The TCR was taken from a girl under three years old in good health and CMV-seronegative. Material for sequencing was PBMCs. The chain joins TRBV4-2 to TRBJ2-1, with no clear D. The CDR3 spells CASSQDAGWPEQFF. The CDR3 nucleotides are TGTGCCAGCAGCCAAGATGCCGGGTGGCCTGAGCAGTTCTTC.